The clone carrying this T cell receptor beta chain was seen more than once but under ten times. Antigen: not known. This sample is drawn from a study of cytomegalovirus exposure and HLA in healthy donors. Study results and limitations: TCR beta V- and J-gene trimming was later associated with a missense DCLRE1C variant.

This CDR3 spans 14 amino acids. Trimming took 2 bases from V and 2 from J, leaving 9 bases between them. The germline V gene has CDR1 MNHNY and CDR2 SVGAGI (reference sequence). PCR amplification relied on 60 Vbeta primers (plus 13 Jbeta primers). Repertoires were generated with immunoSEQ multiplex PCR, while TCRdb's copy carries only in-frame clones and drops some. The table shows over 55,000 clones, with around three quarters occurring only once. Sequencing was performed on PBMCs. This clonotype was sampled from a woman aged 25-40 years in good health and CMV-seronegative. This rearrangement joins TRBV6-6 to TRBJ1-1, with D perhaps matching TRBD1 (5 bases). The CDR3 is CASSYRGGNTEAFF. CDR3 in DNA: TGTGCCAGCAGTTACCGGGGGGGAAACACTGAAGCTTTCTTT.